The 28 T cell receptor beta chains reported below all come from one sample, sequenced in a study of blood T cell repertoires in COVID-19. Repertoires were generated with immunoSEQ multiplex PCR, while TCRdb's copy carries only in-frame clones and drops some. The sample records 55,000 to 75,000 clones, about 81% being singletons. Material: peripheral blood. The receptors shown here come from an elderly man with acute or convalescent COVID-19.

This chain connects TRBV9 to TRBJ1-1, with TRBD1 matching 9 bases. Germline V lookup: CDR1 SGDLS, CDR2 YYNGEE. V shed 0 bases and J 3 bases; nucleotides not matched to a gene: 3. The CDR3 length is 15 residues. CDR3 protein: CASSVGTGGDTEAFF. CDR3 in DNA: TGTGCCAGCAGCGTAGGTACAGGGGGCGACACTGAAGCTTTCTTT.

The chain combines TRBV25-1 with TRBJ1-4; perhaps TRBD1 as D (5 bases). V was cut by 4 bases and J by 7 bases, with 19 bases left in between. The CDR3 sequence is 16 residues long. The germline CDR1 and CDR2 sequences are MGHDK and SYGVNS. CDR3 bases: TGTGCCAGCAGTGCCGGAGTGGCTGGAAGGGGTGAAAAACTGTTTTTT. Protein: CASSAGVAGRGEKLFF.

The chain couples TRBV24-1 to TRBJ2-3; D is unclear. Germline CDR1 KGHDR, CDR2 SFDVKD. V lost 1 base and J lost 2, with 12 bases in between. This CDR3 region has 16 residues. The CDR3 loop is CATSDLGGAATDTQYF. The DNA for the CDR3 is TGTGCCACCAGTGATTTAGGTGGTGCGGCCACAGATACGCAGTATTTT.

The V and J genes are TRBV5-6 and TRBJ1-1; TRBD1 might be the D (6 bases). The CDR3 loop spans 12 amino acids. V dropped 3 bases and J dropped 6 bases, with 9 bases sitting between them. In germline, CDR1 is SGHDT, CDR2 YYEEEE. The CDR3 is CASSWGPAEAFF. The CDR3 DNA sequence: TGTGCCAGCAGCTGGGGGCCGGCTGAAGCTTTCTTT.

Only one count was recorded for this clone. The chain uses TRBV19 and TRBJ1-5, with D possibly TRBD1 on 6 matching bases. The CDR3 sequence is 16 residues long. CDR1 LNHDA and CDR2 SQIVND come from the germline V gene (reference sequence). V was trimmed by 3 bases and J by 2 bases, leaving 14 bases between them. CDR3 loop: CASSISTGSGNQPQHF. For the CDR3, the DNA is TGTGCCAGTAGTATCTCAACAGGGAGTGGCAATCAGCCCCAGCATTTT. Complete variable domain (other parts from reference TRBV19 and TRBJ1-5): DGGITQSPKYLFRKEGQNVTLSCEQNLNHDAMYWYRQDPGQGLRLIYYSQIVNDFQKGDIAEGYSVSREKKESFPLTVTSAQKNPTAFYLCASSISTGSGNQPQHFGDGTRLSIL.

As to this clone: Germline is not matched at one junction end, which may reflect a read error. The chain carries TRBV7-7 and TRBJ2-3; D gene unclear. Germline CDR1 is SSHAT and CDR2 is FNYEAQ (reference sequence). The length of the CDR3 is 13 residues. CDR3 sequence (DNA): TGTGCTAGCAGCCGGTCCAACGAAGAGAGGCAGTATTTT. Encoded protein: CASSRSNEERQYF.

The chain carries TRBV5-5 and TRBJ2-7; 7 nucleotides align to TRBD2. From germline, CDR1 is SGHKS and CDR2 YYEKEE (reference sequence). The CDR3 totals 15 residues. V shed 1 base and J 5 bases; nucleotides not matched to a gene: 9. The CDR3 here is CASSLMTSNTNEQYF. The CDR3 DNA follows: TGTGCCAGCAGCTTGATGACTAGCAATACGAACGAGCAGTACTTC.

The chain couples TRBV7-2 to TRBJ2-2, with D perhaps matching TRBD1 (7 bases). Per germline, CDR1 SGHTA and CDR2 FQGNSA. CDR3 length: 16 residues. Trimming removed 5 bases at V and 4 bases at J, with 17 bases between. CDR3 in amino acids: CASSPPGGGSTGELFF. The CDR3 nucleotides read TGTGCCAGCAGCCCCCCAGGGGGAGGTAGCACCGGGGAGCTGTTTTTT.

V usage is TRBV7-2 and J usage is TRBJ2-2; TRBD1 matches at 11 bases. In germline, CDR1 is SGHTA, CDR2 FQGNSA. V shed 4 bases, J shed 3 bases, and the junction held 4 bases outside the gene matches. The CDR3 consists of 16 residues. CDR3 sequence reads: CASSSRTGGDTGELFF. In DNA form, the CDR3 reads TGTGCCAGCAGCTCTAGGACAGGGGGCGACACCGGGGAGCTGTTTTTT.

V usage is TRBV10-3 and J usage is TRBJ2-3, with 7 bases aligning to TRBD2. The CDR3 consists of 15 residues. Germline V gene lookup returns CDR1 ENHRY and CDR2 SYGVKD. V gave up 3 bases and J gave up 8 bases; unmatched junction bases: 11. As DNA, the CDR3 is TGTGCCATCAGTGAAATTGGGACGCCGGGGGGTACGCAGTATTTT. Its protein is CAISEIGTPGGTQYF.

Details on this clone: At one of its ends the junction is not consistent with the germline gene, which may arise from a read error. The chain uses TRBV28 and TRBJ1-5; 12 nucleotides line up with TRBD1. CDR3 length: 15 residues. Germline V CDR1 and CDR2: MDHEN, SYDVKM. CDR3 amino acids: CASRGGTGGKQPQHF. CDR3 coding DNA: TGTGCCAGCAGGGGGGGGACAGGGGGCAAACAGCCCCAGCATTTT.

The chain carries TRBV19 and TRBJ1-1; D may be TRBD1 (6 bases). CDR1 LNHDA and CDR2 SQIVND come from the germline V gene (reference sequence). The V end lost 7 bases, the J end lost 5 bases, and 17 bases lay between the germline ends. The CDR3 is 14 amino acids. This chain's CDR3 is CASTLGTRGTEAFF. The CDR3 DNA sequence: TGTGCCAGTACCTTAGGGACAAGAGGGACTGAAGCTTTCTTT.

Only a few counts were recorded for this clone. The chain is built from TRBV7-8 and TRBJ1-2, with TRBD1 matching over 7 bases. Germline CDR1 is SGHVS and CDR2 is FQNEAQ. The CDR3 sequence is 14 residues long. The V gene end was trimmed by 7 bases and the J gene end by 2 bases; junction bases not matched to a gene: 7. CDR3 nucleotide sequence: TGTGCCAGCATAGGCCGGGACAGAAACTATGGCTACACCTTC. This sequence encodes CASIGRDRNYGYTF.

In this sample, this clone turned up once. The chain recombines TRBV5-1 with TRBJ1-6; a possible D gene is TRBD1 (6 bases). The CDR3 extends over 13 amino acids. Germline CDR1 is SGHRS and CDR2 is YFSETQ. Trimming pared 5 bases from V and 11 bases from J, leaving 14 bases between. CDR3 DNA sequence: TGCGCCAGCAGTGTACAGGGTTCGGCACCCCTCCACTTT. Its translation: CASSVQGSAPLHF.

The chain employs TRBV5-1 and TRBJ2-1; 10 bases line up with TRBD2. Looked up from germline, CDR1 is SGHRS and CDR2 is YFSETQ. V was clipped by 0 bases and J by 2 bases; unmatched bases: 8. The CDR3 contains 18 residues. The CDR3 protein is CASSLGVTSGLTYNEQFF. CDR3 nucleotide sequence: TGCGCCAGCAGCTTGGGGGTGACTAGCGGGTTGACCTACAATGAGCAGTTCTTC.

This rearrangement joins TRBV6-2 or TRBV6-3 to TRBJ2-5, with D possibly matching TRBD2 (5 bases). The germline gives CDR1 MNHEY, CDR2 SVGEGT. V gave up 2 bases and J gave up 6 bases, with 10 bases separating them. The CDR3 spans 13 residues. CDR3 sequence reads: CASSYVEEKTQYF. The CDR3 DNA sequence: TGTGCCAGCAGTTACGTGGAGGAGAAGACCCAGTACTTC.

V usage is TRBV28 and J usage is TRBJ2-3, with 11 nucleotides matching TRBD2. Trimming removed 4 bases from V and 3 bases from J; junction bases left unmatched: 6. In germline, CDR1 is MDHEN, CDR2 SYDVKM. This CDR3 region has 16 residues. Here the CDR3 DNA reads TGTGCCAGCAGTTCCTCCGGGACTAGCGGTACAGATACGCAGTATTTT. As protein: CASSSSGTSGTDTQYF. The whole variable domain, remainder taken from reference TRBV28 and TRBJ2-3, is DVKVTQSSRYLVKRTGEKVFLECVQDMDHENMFWYRQDPGLGLRLIYFSYDVKMKEKGDIPEGYSVSREKKERFSLILESASTNQTSMYLCASSSSGTSGTDTQYFGPGTRLTVL.

The rearrangement links TRBV18 to TRBJ1-2; weak D call: TRBD1 (6 bases). V lost 5 bases and J 6 bases, leaving 13 bases between the germline ends. CDR1 KGHSH and CDR2 LQKENI come from the germline V gene. The CDR3 is 13 residues long. CDR3 loop: CASSIQGLDGYTF. For the CDR3, the DNA is TGTGCCAGCTCAATACAGGGTTTGGATGGCTACACCTTC.

The V gene is TRBV5-1, the J gene TRBJ1-1; D is unresolved. Deletions cut 3 bases from V and 5 bases from J, with 14 bases between. The CDR3 is 14 residues long. The germline V gene encodes CDR1 SGHRS and CDR2 YFSETQ. The chain's CDR3 is CASSWRAPGTEAFF. As DNA, the CDR3 is TGCGCCAGCAGCTGGCGAGCGCCTGGAACTGAAGCTTTCTTT.

V is TRBV5-1 and J is TRBJ1-5, with TRBD1 matching 10 bases. Trimming took 4 bases from V and 5 from J; bases not matched to a gene: 6. Germline values: CDR1 SGHRS, CDR2 YFSETQ. This CDR3 has 15 amino acids. Written as DNA, the CDR3 is TGCGCCAGCAGCACCGGGACAGGGGCGCATCAGCCCCAGCATTTT. Its translation: CASSTGTGAHQPQHF. Filled out from reference TRBV5-1 and TRBJ1-5, the complete variable domain reads KAGVTQTPRYLIKTRGQQVTLSCSPISGHRSVSWYQQTPGQGLQFLFEYFSETQRNKGNFPGRFSGRQFSNSRSEMNVSTLELGDSALYLCASSTGTGAHQPQHFGDGTRLSIL.

The V gene is TRBV6-5, the J gene TRBJ2-2; possible D gene TRBD2, 6 bases. V lost 6 bases to trimming and J lost 6 bases, with 17 bases between them. The CDR3 extends over 15 amino acids. Germline V gene data show CDR1 as MNHEY and CDR2 as SVGAGI. CDR3 residues: CASRRSRGWAGELFF. The CDR3 region has the DNA TGTGCCAGCAGACGCTCCCGGGGGTGGGCCGGGGAGCTGTTTTTT.

The chain uses TRBV28 and TRBJ1-2; no clear D gene. Germline V gene lookup returns CDR1 MDHEN and CDR2 SYDVKM. Trimming removed 5 bases at V and 7 bases at J, with 17 bases between. The CDR3 consists of 14 residues. CDR3 amino acids: CASSLRDLGSGYTF. DNA of the CDR3: TGTGCCAGCAGTCTCCGGGATCTAGGTAGTGGCTACACCTTC.

The V call is TRBV3-1 (or the pseudogene TRBV3-2), the J call TRBJ1-1; D call uncertain. This CDR3 is built from 15 residues. Trimming took off 7 bases at V and 1 base at J, with 16 bases between the two ends. The germline V gene encodes CDR1 LGHDT and CDR2 YNNKEL (reference sequence). CDR3 in DNA: TGTGCCAGCACTACAACCCGGGGAACGAACACTGAAGCTTTCTTT. Translated: CASTTTRGTNTEAFF.

CDR3 nucleotides: TGTGCCAGCAGCGTAGATGGGGCAACTGGCACAGATACGCAGTATTTT. The encoded protein is CASSVDGATGTDTQYF. V usage is TRBV9 and J usage is TRBJ2-3; perhaps TRBD1 as D (5 bases). The CDR3 is 16 amino acids. Trimming took off 0 bases at V and 1 base at J, with 12 bases between the two ends. Germline CDR1 and CDR2: SGDLS and YYNGEE.

The chain is built from TRBV7-2 and TRBJ2-7; the D gene is possibly TRBD1 (6 bases). This CDR3 is built from 13 residues. From germline, CDR1 is SGHTA and CDR2 FQGNSA. Trimming removed 6 bases at V and 3 bases at J, with 12 bases between. CDR3 sequence reads: CASSNRVFYEQYF. Written as DNA, the CDR3 is TGTGCCAGCAGTAACAGGGTTTTCTACGAGCAGTACTTC.

The chain has TRBV7-6 and TRBJ2-5, with TRBD2 matching 9 bases. V lost 5 bases to trimming and J lost 1 base; unmatched junction nucleotides: 23. The germline CDR1 and CDR2 sequences are SGHVS and FNYEAQ. The CDR3 has 21 residues. CDR3 region: CASSRPTGGDGYSGGQETQYF. DNA for the CDR3: TGTGCCAGCAGCCGCCCGACCGGCGGGGACGGGTATAGCGGGGGCCAAGAGACCCAGTACTTC. Based on the CDR3 plus reference TRBV7-6 and TRBJ2-5, the full variable domain is GAGVSQSPRYKVTKRGQDVALRCDPISGHVSLYWYRQALGQGPEFLTYFNYEAQQDKSGLPNDRFSAERPEGSISTLTIQRTEQRDSAMYRCASSRPTGGDGYSGGQETQYFGPGTRLLVL.

The chain links TRBV7-2 to TRBJ1-2; D uncertain. Per the germline V gene, CDR1 is SGHTA and CDR2 is FQGNSA. V was pared by 5 bases and J by 2 bases, with 18 bases between. CDR3 length: 16 residues. CDR3 sequence reads: CASSQTPPEGNYGYTF. The CDR3 nucleotides are TGTGCCAGCAGCCAAACACCTCCAGAGGGAAACTATGGCTACACCTTC.

The rearrangement links TRBV6-5 to TRBJ2-7; TRBD1 matches at 9 bases. Trimming took 6 bases from V and 6 from J; bases not matched to a gene: 6. CDR1 and CDR2 from the germline V gene are MNHEY and SVGAGI. The CDR3 consists of 13 residues. As DNA, the CDR3 is TGTGCCAGCAGGGTGGACAGGGGTGGCGAGCAGTACTTC. This translates into CASRVDRGGEQYF.